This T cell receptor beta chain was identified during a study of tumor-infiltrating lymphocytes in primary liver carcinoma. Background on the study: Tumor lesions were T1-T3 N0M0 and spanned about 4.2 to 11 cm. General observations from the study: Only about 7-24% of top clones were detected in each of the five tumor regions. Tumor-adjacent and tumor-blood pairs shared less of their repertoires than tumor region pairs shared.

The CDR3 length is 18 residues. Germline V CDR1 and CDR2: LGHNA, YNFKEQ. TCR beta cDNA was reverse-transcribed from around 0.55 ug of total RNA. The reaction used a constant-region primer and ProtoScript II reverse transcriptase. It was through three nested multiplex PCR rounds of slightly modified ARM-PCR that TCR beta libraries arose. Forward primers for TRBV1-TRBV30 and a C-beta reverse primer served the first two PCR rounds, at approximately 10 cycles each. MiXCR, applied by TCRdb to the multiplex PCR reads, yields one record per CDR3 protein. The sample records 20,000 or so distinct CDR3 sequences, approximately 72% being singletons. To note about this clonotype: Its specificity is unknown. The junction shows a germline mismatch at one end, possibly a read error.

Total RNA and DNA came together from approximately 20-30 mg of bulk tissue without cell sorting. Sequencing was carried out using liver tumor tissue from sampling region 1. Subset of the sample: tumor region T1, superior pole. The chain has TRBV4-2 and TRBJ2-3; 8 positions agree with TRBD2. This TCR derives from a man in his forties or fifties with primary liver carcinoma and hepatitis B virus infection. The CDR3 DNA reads TGTGCCTGCAGCCAAGAGGCGCTTCAAGCGGGAGCGACAGATACGCAGTATTTT. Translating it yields CACSQEALQAGATDTQYF.